This T cell receptor (beta chain) originates from a study of blood T cells in healthy people across ages. In the study overall: Per two T cells, template switching captured roughly one barcoded beta molecule.

Then a second PCR, running roughly 7 to 11 cycles, was carried out with a sample-barcoded 5' primer and a J-beta primer mix. Each of the cDNA molecules was tagged by a template-switch adaptor with 12 random nucleotides. TCRdb processed the 5' RACE reads anew with MiXCR; each CDR3 protein has one entry. The table records about 670,000 distinct CDR3 sequences, 40% to 45% of them present only once. The V gene's germline CDR1 is MNHEY and CDR2 SVGEGT. Trimming shortened V by 4 bases and J by 11 bases, and 11 bases separated the two germline ends. This CDR3 comprises 11 residues. All donors came from Russia, were Caucasian and healthy, and spanned ages about 6 to 100. This clonotype was detected a few times.

V is TRBV6-2 or TRBV6-3 and J is TRBJ2-5; perhaps TRBD2 as D (5 bases). The TCR sequence derives from a man older than 75 in good health. Material: blood. This chain's CDR3 is CASSSRLKQYF. Written as DNA, the CDR3 is TGTGCCAGCAGTTCACGACTAAAGCAGTACTTC.